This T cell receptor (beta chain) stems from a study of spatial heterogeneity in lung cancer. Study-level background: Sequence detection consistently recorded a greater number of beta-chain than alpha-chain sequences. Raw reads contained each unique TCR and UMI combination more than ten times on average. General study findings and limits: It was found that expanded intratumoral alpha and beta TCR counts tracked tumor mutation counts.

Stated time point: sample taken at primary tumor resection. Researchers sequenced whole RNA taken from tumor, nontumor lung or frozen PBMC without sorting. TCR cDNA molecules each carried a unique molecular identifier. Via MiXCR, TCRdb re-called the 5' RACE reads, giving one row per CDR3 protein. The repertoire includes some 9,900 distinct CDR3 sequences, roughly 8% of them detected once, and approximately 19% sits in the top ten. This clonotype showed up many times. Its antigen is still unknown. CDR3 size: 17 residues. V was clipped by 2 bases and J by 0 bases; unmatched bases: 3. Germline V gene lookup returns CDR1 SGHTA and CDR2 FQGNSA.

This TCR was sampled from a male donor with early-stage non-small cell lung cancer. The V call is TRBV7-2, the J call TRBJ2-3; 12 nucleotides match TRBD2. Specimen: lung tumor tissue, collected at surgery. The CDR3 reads CASSLRTSGASTDTQYF. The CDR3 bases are TGTGCCAGCAGCTTAAGGACTAGCGGGGCTAGCACAGATACGCAGTATTTT.